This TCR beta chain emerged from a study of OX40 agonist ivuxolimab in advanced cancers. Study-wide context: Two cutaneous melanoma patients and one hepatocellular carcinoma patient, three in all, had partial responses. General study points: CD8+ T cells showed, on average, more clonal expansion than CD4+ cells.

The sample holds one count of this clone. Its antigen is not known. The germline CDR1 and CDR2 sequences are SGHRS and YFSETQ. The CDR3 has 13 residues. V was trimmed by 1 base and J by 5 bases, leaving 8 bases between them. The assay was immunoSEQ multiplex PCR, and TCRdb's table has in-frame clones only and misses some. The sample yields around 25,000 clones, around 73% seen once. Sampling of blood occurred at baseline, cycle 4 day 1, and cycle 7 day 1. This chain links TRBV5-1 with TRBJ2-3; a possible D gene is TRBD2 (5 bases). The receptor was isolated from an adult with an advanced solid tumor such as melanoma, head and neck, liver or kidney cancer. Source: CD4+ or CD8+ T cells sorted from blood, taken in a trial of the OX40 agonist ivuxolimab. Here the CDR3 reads CASSLRGEDTQYF. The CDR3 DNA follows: TGCGCCAGCAGCTTGCGGGGAGAAGATACGCAGTATTTT.